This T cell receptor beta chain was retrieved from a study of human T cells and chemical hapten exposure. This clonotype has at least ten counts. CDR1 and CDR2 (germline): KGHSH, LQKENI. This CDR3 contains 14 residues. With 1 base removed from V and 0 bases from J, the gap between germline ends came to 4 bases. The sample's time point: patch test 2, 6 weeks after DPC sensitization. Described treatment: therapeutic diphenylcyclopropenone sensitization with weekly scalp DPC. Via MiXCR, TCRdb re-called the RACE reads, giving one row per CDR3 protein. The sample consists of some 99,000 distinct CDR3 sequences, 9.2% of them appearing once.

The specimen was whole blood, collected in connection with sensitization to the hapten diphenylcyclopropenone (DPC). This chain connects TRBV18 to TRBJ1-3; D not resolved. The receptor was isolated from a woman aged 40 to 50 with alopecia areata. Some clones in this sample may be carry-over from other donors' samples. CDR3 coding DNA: TGTGCCAGCTCACCACAGGGCTCTGGAAACACCATATATTTT. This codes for CASSPQGSGNTIYF.